The present entry profiles one T cell receptor (beta chain) with its context. The antigen remains unidentified. This specimen comes from a study of blood T cells in healthy people across ages. Trimming pared 3 bases from V and 11 bases from J, leaving 13 bases between. This CDR3 is built from 13 residues. Researchers collected ten milliliters of peripheral blood from every single donor. The study isolated at least 6.5 million PBMCs from each sample. Study results and caveats: Diversity was estimated from one million T cells, and these estimates were considered underestimates.

A second 7 to 11 cycle PCR used barcoded and J-beta primers. TCRdb re-called the 5' RACE reads with MiXCR, one entry per CDR3 protein. The sample has under 1,000,000 distinct CDR3 sequences, under 40% seen once. This sequence was found in a man younger than 35 in good health. Sequencing was carried out using blood. The rearrangement joins TRBV12-3 or TRBV12-4 to TRBJ2-2; D is ambiguous. CDR3 DNA sequence: TGTGCCAGCAGTTTCGATGCAGGTTATGAGCTGTTTTTT. Translated, it gives CASSFDAGYELFF.